One T cell receptor beta chain is described in this entry. The specificity of this receptor is unknown. At one of its ends the junction is not consistent with the germline gene, which may arise from a read error. The entry originates in a study of T cell repertoires in cytomegalovirus infection (dated by TCRdb to the late 2010s). For context, the study as a whole: Because public TCR beta signatures pointed to carriage of CMV infection together with the matching HLA type, the HLA type of each donor mattered for the analysis.

TCRdb records Illumina HiSeq 1500 as the sequencer. TCRdb redid the processing of the public reads, applying fastp at Q25 and MiXCR, and retained in-frame beta chains. Every entry covers one CDR3 protein and lists the most common genes and DNA from its rows. This sample lists some 680,000 distinct CDR3 sequences; approximately 40% were detected once. Roughly 2.9% of the sample is in the top ten clones. The CDR3 runs 15 residues from the cysteine to the phenylalanine. CDR3 DNA is the only sequence kept; it has 45 bases, read in frame from the first base. From the germline V gene, CDR1 is SGHDT and CDR2 is YYEEEE. Paper-wide results and their limitations: Cumulative frequency of public TCR beta family members discriminated carriers of CMV infection plus the relevant HLA type in this cohort and an independent approximately 350-donor cohort. The ex vivo response was dominated by HLA-C-restricted CMV-specific TCR beta clonotypes, which also provided the single most frequent clonotype in two of eight donors.

The rearranged segments are TRBV5-6 and TRBJ1-1, and perhaps TRBD1 as D gene, on 6 matching bases. This clonotype was obtained from a human donor in good health (CMV status not recorded). Some clones in this sample may be carry-over from other donors' samples. The sample consisted of PBMCs. CDR3 region: CASSSEGGVNTEAFF. The DNA sequence is TGTGCGAGCAGCTCCGAGGGGGGAGTGAACACTGAAGCTTTCTTT.